The sequence of this T cell receptor beta chain was determined in a study of early T cells in non-severe SARS-CoV-2 infection. The length of the CDR3 is 18 residues. V lost 2 bases and J 2 bases, leaving 24 bases between the germline ends. Germline V lookup: CDR1 DFQATT, CDR2 SNEGSKA (reference sequence). This clonotype was recorded a few times. Its target is not known. Study-level findings and limits: Matching against VDJdb likely underestimated virus-specific expansions, favoring anti-spike CD8.

The TCR library protocol was used to attach unique molecular identifiers. These identifiers were attached to individual cDNA molecules. One entry per CDR3 protein, called by TCRdb with MiXCR from the 5' RACE reads. The table lists more than 45,000 distinct CDR3 sequences, 6.5% to 8.5% of them singletons. Sequences were obtained from whole blood. This TCR came from an adult who was a healthcare worker with PCR-confirmed SARS-CoV-2 infection or an uninfected control (not recorded which). This chain joins TRBV20-1 and TRBJ2-5, with D possibly TRBD2 on 6 matching bases. The CDR3 spells CSARNRPLRAGPQETQYF. The CDR3 bases are TGCAGTGCTAGAAACCGTCCCCTTCGAGCGGGCCCACAAGAGACCCAGTACTTC.